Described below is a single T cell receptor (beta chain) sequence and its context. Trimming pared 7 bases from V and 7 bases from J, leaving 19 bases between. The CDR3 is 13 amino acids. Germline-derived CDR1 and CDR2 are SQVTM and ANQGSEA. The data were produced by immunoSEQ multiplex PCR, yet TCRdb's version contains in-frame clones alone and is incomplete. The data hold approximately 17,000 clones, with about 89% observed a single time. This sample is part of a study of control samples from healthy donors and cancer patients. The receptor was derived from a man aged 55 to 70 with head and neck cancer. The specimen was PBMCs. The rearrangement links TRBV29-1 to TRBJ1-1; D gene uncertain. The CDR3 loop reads CSAHGTPDYEAFF. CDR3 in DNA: TGCAGCGCCCATGGTACTCCTGATTATGAAGCTTTCTTT.